This T cell receptor (beta chain) was sequenced during a study of cytomegalovirus exposure and HLA in healthy donors (dated by TCRdb to the late 2010s). In the study overall: According to an earlier analysis of 587 of the donors, about 179 million T cells yielded 95 million to 140 million unique TCR beta sequences and roughly 280 Gb of sequence data. A later analysis re-analyzed previously published TCR beta repertoires from roughly 600 donors and added high-resolution HLA genotyping to study TCR occurrence patterns. Rather than using new phenotypic data, the later analysis identified candidate immune exposures from TCR beta sequences and from how often those sequences occurred across donors. The study aimed to test whether cataloging public T cell receptors could reveal signatures of past pathogen exposure. The T cell repertoires of some 700 subjects were profiled by immunosequencing and related to cytomegalovirus serostatus. A later genetic analysis used genome-wide SNP genotypes for about 60% of the roughly 700 donors, treating that subset as a discovery cohort. Both class I and class II loci were covered by HLA typing, at four-digit resolution. To predict cytomegalovirus infection status, the study combined high-throughput TCR immunosequencing, statistical association of individual TCRs with disease status, and machine learning. Every discovery cohort repertoire had been produced on one sequencing platform. Of the 300 to 500 genotyped donors, 70% to 90% were placed in the genetic ancestry cluster associated with self-reported Caucasian donors. Across around 400 genotyped donors of the cohort, an average of 235,054 unique TCR beta nucleotide sequences per donor were sequenced, and 15% to 20% of those sequences were non-productive. In an earlier analysis of 587 of the donors, high-throughput TCR beta sequencing was used to judge whether each TCR beta V gene segment behaved as functional or pseudogenic. An early release covering 500 to 750 HLA-typed donors comprised roughly 300 gigabases of sequencing data and approximately 80 million unique TCR sequences. Alongside the repertoire data, information on donor age, sex, ethnicity and CMV serostatus was compiled. Roughly five DR-DQ haplotypes were handled as single units for association and clustering because linkage in the cohort was strong. The number of typed donors differed by locus: roughly 629-640 for A, B, C, DRB1 and DQB1; some 500 for DQA1; 606 for DPA1; and some 470 for DPB1. A separate validation cohort of about 110 different subjects was used in addition to the approximately 610-subject first cohort. What the authors observed across the whole study: Compared with equally common non-associated chains, HLA-associated TCR beta chains in a later analysis were more clonally expanded and had lower generation probabilities. The study gave a list of under 200 TCR beta chains associated with cytomegalovirus. The authors suggested that the approach could potentially be extended to other disease states and immunological phenotypes. A further reported finding was that TCR beta sequences accurately predicted the HLA-A and HLA-B alleles for most subjects in the first cohort. A later analysis associated 16,951 TCR beta sequences with specific HLA alleles at a false discovery rate of 0.05. In this cohort, only TCR beta chains were sequenced, and detectable features were limited by the absence of alpha or paired-chain data. Linkage disequilibrium might explain the correlated functional status among segregating V segments, but an unknown experimental factor could not be excluded. According to a later analysis, TCR association rates differed among HLA loci, with DRB1 alleles showing the most associated TCRs and HLA-C alleles showing the fewest. HLA typing was unavailable for some donors at each locus, so association tests used only the typed subset. In a later genetic analysis, fewer N-insertions in productive TCRs were reported among donors in an Asian-associated ancestry cluster than the roughly 670-donor mean. A cluster of highly shared sequence variants was judged likely to be a technical artifact of the sequencing pipeline. Roughly uniform sequencing depth across donors was assumed in presence/absence analyses, although this assumption may not hold. In a later analysis, most CMV-associated TCR beta chains were found to appear HLA-restricted, with HLA associations seemingly driven largely by CMV exposure. Most TCR sequences were observed very rarely across donors, whereas some public TCRs were present in many individuals. Because counts were too low, about 15 rarely observed V segments, including chromosome 9 orphons, were left out of the earlier analysis of 500 to 650 of the donors. According to a later analysis, parvovirus B19, influenza, CMV and Epstein-Barr virus appeared linked to several top co-occurrence clusters. An association between a missense DCLRE1C variant and V-gene and J-gene trimming of TCR beta chains was found in a later genetic analysis and replicated in an independent cohort. In vitro tests confirmed that three of the cytomegalovirus-associated TCR beta chains recognize cytomegalovirus antigens. The classifier was reported to diagnose cytomegalovirus status with high specificity and sensitivity in both the original cohort and the validation cohort. Broadly in line with IMGT annotations, most TCR beta V segments showed up in productive rearrangements about 90% or about 30% of the time in an earlier analysis of approximately 600 of the donors. When HLA alleles, especially DR and DQ, strongly co-occurred, TCR associations were difficult to assign to individual alleles. For the cohort, immune exposure information was limited to CMV serostatus. Some IMGT-functional V segments, including TRBV6-2 and TRBV6-3, could not be distinguished by the 87-base-pair reads and were therefore excluded.

In total, approximately 690 healthy bone marrow donors made up the cohort. At the time of sampling, all cohort members were nominally healthy, though unrecorded immune exposures were likely present. The donor tested CMV seronegative, placing the donor among the 350 or so seronegative members of the cohort. Every donor gave a peripheral blood sample, and the peripheral blood mononuclear cells from that sample were used for TCR beta sequencing. The Qiagen DNeasy Blood Extraction Kit was used to extract genomic DNA from the blood cell samples. To note about this clone: What this receptor recognizes is not known. Base qualities were left out, and no much larger clone turns up one base away.

Libraries were made using the immunoSEQ multiplex PCR assay. A mixture of 60 forward primers for TCR Vbeta segments and 13 reverse primers for TCR Jbeta segments was used in the multiplex PCR. The CDR3 region of rearranged TCR beta genes was amplified from genomic DNA with a multiplex PCR assay. Amplified TCR beta libraries were sequenced as 87-base-pair reads on the Illumina HiSeq System. In the paper's pipeline: A later analysis tallied roughly 80 million unique TCR beta chains across the 550 to 850 repertoires, and approximately 9.9 million of those chains were shared by two or more donors. A nearest-neighbor algorithm error-corrected the raw reads and collapsed the reads into unique sequences, merging closely related sequences to remove PCR and sequencing errors. CDR3 sequences were aligned to IMGT reference sequences to assign V, D and J gene segments. For a sequence to be retained, at least a six-nucleotide match to both a V gene segment and a J gene segment was required. A rearrangement counted as productive if the CDR3 had no stop codons and remained in frame with V and J, and every other rearrangement counted as non-productive. CDR3 was defined according to IMGT convention as the region running from the second conserved V-encoded cysteine to the conserved J-encoded phenylalanine. The earlier analysis of around 640 of the donors excluded sequences that lacked an unambiguous match to a single V gene segment. In an earlier analysis of 500 to 750 of the donors, V segments were called functional above 56.7% productive rearrangements and were called segregating when the between-donor standard deviation exceeded 5%. To diagnose cytomegalovirus status from the catalog of TCR beta chain sequences, a statistical classification framework was built. In a later analysis, TCR nucleotide sequences were compared against IMGT/GENE-DB human TR gene sequences so that V and J genes could be assigned. Using the TCRdist pipeline, a later analysis assigned CDR3 sequences along with most-parsimonious VDJ recombination scenarios. In a later analysis, each TCR beta chain was defined by its CDR3 amino acid sequence together with its V-gene family, and reads lacking a unique V-gene family were excluded. To address suspected cross-contamination and a sequencing artifact, a later analysis removed roughly 580 highly shared, low-generation-probability nucleotide sequences. A later analysis calculated a clonal expansion index for each public chain from normalized within-repertoire ranks of inferred template counts. A later analysis computed generation probabilities with a VDJ recombination model fitted to out-of-frame rearrangements, and checked the results against IGoR. Hypergeometric tests were used in a later analysis to score TCR-TCR, TCR-HLA and TCR-CMV co-occurrence, with a repertoire-size bias correction applied to the TCR pairs. A later analysis estimated false discovery rates by permuting HLA or CMV assignments 20 times. In a later analysis, co-occurring TCRs were grouped with DBSCAN, and TCRdist sequence similarity was added when clustering was performed within HLA-allele-positive subsets. Repertoires with fewer than 30,000 or more than 120,000 public chains were left out of co-occurrence clustering, as were four to six repertoires with anomalous nucleotide sharing. This immuneACCESS table, as held by TCRdb, lists in-frame sequences with V and J called but not all clones. Of the missing ones, under half trace to an unresolved V gene in checked studies; the others have no known cause. The DNA gave D and trimming, while V, J and clone size come from that table. This sample is represented by about 140,000 clones; around 80% of them were singletons. In total, the top ten clones hold just under 3% of the sample.

V is clipped by 0 bases and J by 3 bases, and the sequence between their germline boundaries is 5 bases long. CDR1 GTSNPN and CDR2 SVGIG were looked up in the germline V gene (reference sequence). From its cysteine to its phenylalanine, the CDR3 spans 12 amino acids. Of the read, only the CDR3 DNA is kept; its 36 bases are in frame from base 1. Sequencing was done on a sample of PBMCs. The sequence was obtained from a female donor in good health and CMV-seronegative. In this chain, TRBV30 is recombined with TRBJ1-1, with the D segment identity uncertain. In nucleotide form, the sequence is TGTGCCTGGAGTGTGAGGGACACTGAAGCTTTCTTT. It codes for CAWSVRDTEAFF.